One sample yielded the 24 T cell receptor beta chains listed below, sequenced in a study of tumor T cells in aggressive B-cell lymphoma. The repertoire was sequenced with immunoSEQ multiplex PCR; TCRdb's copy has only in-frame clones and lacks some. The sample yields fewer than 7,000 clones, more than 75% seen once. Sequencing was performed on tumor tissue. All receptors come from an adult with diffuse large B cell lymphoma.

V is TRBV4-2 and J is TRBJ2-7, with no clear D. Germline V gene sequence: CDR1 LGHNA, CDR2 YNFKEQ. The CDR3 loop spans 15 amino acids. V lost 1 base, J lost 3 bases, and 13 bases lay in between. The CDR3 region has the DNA TGTGCCAGCAGCCAAGGGATGGGCAGTTTCTACGAGCAGTACTTC. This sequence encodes CASSQGMGSFYEQYF.

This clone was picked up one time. The DNA of the CDR3 is TGTGCCAGCAGCGTAGTAGGGGTCACTGAAGCTTTCTTT. Translating gives CASSVVGVTEAFF. The chain has TRBV9 and TRBJ1-1, with D perhaps matching TRBD1 (5 bases). Germline lookup yields CDR1 SGDLS and CDR2 YYNGEE. The CDR3 is made up of 13 amino acids. The germline V and J ends were trimmed by 0 bases and 4 bases, with 7 bases remaining between them.

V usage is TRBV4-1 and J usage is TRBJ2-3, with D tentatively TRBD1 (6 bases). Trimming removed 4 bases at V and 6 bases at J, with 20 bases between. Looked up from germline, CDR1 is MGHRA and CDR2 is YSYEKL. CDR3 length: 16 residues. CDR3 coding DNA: TGCGCCAGCAGCCTAGCCAGGACAGCTTCCGGGGATACGCAGTATTTT. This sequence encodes CASSLARTASGDTQYF.

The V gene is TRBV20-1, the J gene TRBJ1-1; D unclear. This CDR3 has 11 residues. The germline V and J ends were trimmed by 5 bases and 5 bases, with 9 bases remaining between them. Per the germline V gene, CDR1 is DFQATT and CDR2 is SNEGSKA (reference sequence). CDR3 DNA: TGCAGTGCTTCTCGGGGTACTGAAGCTTTCTTT. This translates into CSASRGTEAFF.

CDR3 sequence: CASSGGRGEQYF. In nucleotides, the CDR3 is TGTGCCAGCAGCGGCGGGCGGGGAGAGCAGTACTTC. The rearrangement links TRBV9 to TRBJ2-7, with D perhaps matching TRBD2 (6 bases). V lost 3 bases and J 7 bases, leaving 11 bases between the germline ends. This CDR3 has 12 amino acids. CDR1 is SGDLS and CDR2 is YYNGEE in the germline V gene.

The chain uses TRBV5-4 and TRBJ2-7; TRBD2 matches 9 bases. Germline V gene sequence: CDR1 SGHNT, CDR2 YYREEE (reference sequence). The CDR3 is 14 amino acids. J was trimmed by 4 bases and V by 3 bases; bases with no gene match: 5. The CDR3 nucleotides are TGTGCCAGCAGCTCCGGGACTAGCAGGTACGAGCAGTACTTC. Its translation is CASSSGTSRYEQYF.

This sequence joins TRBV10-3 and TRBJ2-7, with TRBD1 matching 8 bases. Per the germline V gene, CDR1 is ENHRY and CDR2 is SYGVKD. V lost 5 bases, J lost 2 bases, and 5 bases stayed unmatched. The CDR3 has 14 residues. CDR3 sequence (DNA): TGTGCCATCAGTTTGACAGGGGTGGCCTACGAGCAGTACTTC. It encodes CAISLTGVAYEQYF.

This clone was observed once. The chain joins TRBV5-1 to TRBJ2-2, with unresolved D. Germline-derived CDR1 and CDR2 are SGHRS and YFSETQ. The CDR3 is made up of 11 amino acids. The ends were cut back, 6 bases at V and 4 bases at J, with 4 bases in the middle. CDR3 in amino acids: CASTLTGELFF. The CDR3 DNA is TGCGCCAGCACCCTCACCGGGGAGCTGTTTTTT.

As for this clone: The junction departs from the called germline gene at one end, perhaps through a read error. The CDR3 nucleotides are TGTGCCGGCAGCCCGGGGACAGGGAGAGGCGGAAACACCATATATTTT. Translated, it gives CAGSPGTGRGGNTIYF. The rearrangement joins TRBV7-8 to TRBJ1-3; 9 bases map to TRBD1. The CDR3 covers 16 residues. The germline V gene encodes CDR1 SGHVS and CDR2 FQNEAQ. The full variable domain, completed using reference TRBV7-8 and TRBJ1-3, is GAGVSQSPRYKVAKRGQDVALRCDPISGHVSLFWYQQALGQGPEFLTYFQNEAQLDKSGLPSDRFFAERPEGSVSTLKIQRTQQEDSAVYLCAGSPGTGRGGNTIYFGEGSWLTVV.

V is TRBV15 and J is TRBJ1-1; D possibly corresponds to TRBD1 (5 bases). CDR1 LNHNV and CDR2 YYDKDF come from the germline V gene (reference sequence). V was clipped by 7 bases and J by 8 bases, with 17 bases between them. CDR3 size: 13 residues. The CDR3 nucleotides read TGTGCCACCAACCCGGGGCTGCGGGGGGAAGCTTTCTTT. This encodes CATNPGLRGEAFF. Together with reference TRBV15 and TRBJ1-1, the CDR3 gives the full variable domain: DAMVIQNPRYQVTQFGKPVTLSCSQTLNHNVMYWYQQKSSQAPKLLFHYYDKDFNNEADTPDNFQSRRPNTSFCFLDIRSPGLGDTAMYLCATNPGLRGEAFFGQGTRLTVV.

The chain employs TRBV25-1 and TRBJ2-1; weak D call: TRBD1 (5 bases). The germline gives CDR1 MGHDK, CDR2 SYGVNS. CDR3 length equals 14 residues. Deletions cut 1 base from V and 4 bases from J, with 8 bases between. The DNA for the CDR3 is TGTGCCAGCAGTGAATGGGGCGGATACAATGAGCAGTTCTTC. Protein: CASSEWGGYNEQFF.

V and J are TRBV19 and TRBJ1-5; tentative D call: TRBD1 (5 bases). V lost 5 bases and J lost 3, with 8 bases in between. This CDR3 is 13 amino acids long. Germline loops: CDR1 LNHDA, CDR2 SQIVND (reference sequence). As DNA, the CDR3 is TGTGCCAGTAGTGAGGACAACAATCAGCCCCAGCATTTT. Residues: CASSEDNNQPQHF.

For the CDR3, the DNA is TGTGCCAGCAGTACCCACAGGGAGAACATTCAGTACTTC. This sequence encodes CASSTHRENIQYF. The chain has TRBV6-1 and TRBJ2-4; D possibly corresponds to TRBD1 (6 bases). Germline V gene lookup returns CDR1 MNHNS and CDR2 SASEGT. Trimming removed 5 bases from V and 7 bases from J, with 12 bases in between. This CDR3 is 13 amino acids long.

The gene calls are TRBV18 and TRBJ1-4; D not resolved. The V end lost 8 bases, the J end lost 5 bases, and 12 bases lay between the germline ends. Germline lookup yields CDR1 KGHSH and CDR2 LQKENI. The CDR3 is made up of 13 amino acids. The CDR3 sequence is CASNRQANEKLFF. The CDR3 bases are TGTGCCAGCAACCGCCAGGCCAATGAAAAACTGTTTTTT. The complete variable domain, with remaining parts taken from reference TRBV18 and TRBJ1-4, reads NAGVMQNPRHLVRRRGQEARLRCSPMKGHSHVYWYRQLPEEGLKFMVYLQKENIIDESGMPKERFSAEFPKEGPSILRIQQVVRGDSAAYFCASNRQANEKLFFGSGTQLSVL.

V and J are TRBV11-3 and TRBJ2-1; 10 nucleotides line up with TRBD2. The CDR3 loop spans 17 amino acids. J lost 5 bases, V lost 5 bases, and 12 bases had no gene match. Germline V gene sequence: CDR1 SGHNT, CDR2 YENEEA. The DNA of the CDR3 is TGTGCCAGCAGCGCACCCTCCGGGACTAGCGACCACAATGAGCAGTTCTTC. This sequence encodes CASSAPSGTSDHNEQFF.

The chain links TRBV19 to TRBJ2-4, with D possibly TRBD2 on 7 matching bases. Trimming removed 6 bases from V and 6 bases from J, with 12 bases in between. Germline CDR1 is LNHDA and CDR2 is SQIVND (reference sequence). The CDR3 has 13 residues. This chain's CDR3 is CASSLGGGNIQYF. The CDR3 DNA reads TGTGCCAGTAGCCTAGGGGGGGGAAACATTCAGTACTTC. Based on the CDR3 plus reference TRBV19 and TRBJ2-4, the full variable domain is DGGITQSPKYLFRKEGQNVTLSCEQNLNHDAMYWYRQDPGQGLRLIYYSQIVNDFQKGDIAEGYSVSREKKESFPLTVTSAQKNPTAFYLCASSLGGGNIQYFGAGTRLSVL.

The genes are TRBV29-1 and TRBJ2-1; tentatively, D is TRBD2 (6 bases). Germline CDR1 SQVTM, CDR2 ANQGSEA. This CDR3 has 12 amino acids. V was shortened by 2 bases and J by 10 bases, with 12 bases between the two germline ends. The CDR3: CSVERLVREQFF. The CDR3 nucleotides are TGCAGCGTTGAAAGACTAGTCCGGGAGCAGTTCTTC.

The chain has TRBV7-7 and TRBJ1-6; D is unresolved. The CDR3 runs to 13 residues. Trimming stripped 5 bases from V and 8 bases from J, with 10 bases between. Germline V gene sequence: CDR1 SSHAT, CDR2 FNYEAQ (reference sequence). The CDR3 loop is CASSQGRDSPLHF. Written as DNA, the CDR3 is TGTGCCAGCAGCCAAGGGCGGGATTCACCCCTCCACTTT. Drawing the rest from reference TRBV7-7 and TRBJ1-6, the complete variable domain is GAGVSQSPRYKVTKRGQDVTLRCDPISSHATLYWYQQALGQGPEFLTYFNYEAQPDKSGLPSDRFSAERPEGSISTLTIQRTEQRDSAMYRCASSQGRDSPLHFGNGTRLTVT.

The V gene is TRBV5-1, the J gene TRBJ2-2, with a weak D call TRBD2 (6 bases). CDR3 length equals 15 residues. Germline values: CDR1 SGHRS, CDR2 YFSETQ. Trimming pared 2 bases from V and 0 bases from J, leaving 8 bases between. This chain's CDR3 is CASSFSGANTGELFF. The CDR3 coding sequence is TGCGCCAGCAGCTTTAGCGGAGCGAACACCGGGGAGCTGTTTTTT.

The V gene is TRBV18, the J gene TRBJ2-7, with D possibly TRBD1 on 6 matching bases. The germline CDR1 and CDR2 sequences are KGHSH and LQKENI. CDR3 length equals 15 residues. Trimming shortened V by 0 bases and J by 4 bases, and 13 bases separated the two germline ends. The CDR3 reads CASSPPRTANYEQYF. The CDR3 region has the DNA TGTGCCAGCTCACCACCGCGGACAGCTAATTACGAGCAGTACTTC.

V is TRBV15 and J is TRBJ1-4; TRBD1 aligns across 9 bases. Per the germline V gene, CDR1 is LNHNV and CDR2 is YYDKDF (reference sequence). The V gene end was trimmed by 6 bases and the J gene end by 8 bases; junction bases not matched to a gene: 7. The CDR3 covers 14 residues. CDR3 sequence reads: CATRPTGGEEKLFF. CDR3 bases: TGTGCCACCAGACCGACAGGGGGAGAGGAAAAACTGTTTTTT.

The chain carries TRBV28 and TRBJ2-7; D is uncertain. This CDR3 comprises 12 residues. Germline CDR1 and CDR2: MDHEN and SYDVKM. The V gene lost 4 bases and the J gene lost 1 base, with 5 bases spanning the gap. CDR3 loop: CASSYRSYEQYF. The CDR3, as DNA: TGTGCCAGCAGTTACAGATCCTACGAGCAGTACTTC.

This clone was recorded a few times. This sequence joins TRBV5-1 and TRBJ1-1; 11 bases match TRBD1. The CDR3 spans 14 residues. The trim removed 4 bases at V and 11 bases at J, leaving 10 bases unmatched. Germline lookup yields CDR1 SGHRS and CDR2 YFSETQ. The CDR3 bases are TGCGCCAGCAGCGGAACAGGACAGGGGGCTGTGGCTTTCTTT. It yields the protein CASSGTGQGAVAFF.

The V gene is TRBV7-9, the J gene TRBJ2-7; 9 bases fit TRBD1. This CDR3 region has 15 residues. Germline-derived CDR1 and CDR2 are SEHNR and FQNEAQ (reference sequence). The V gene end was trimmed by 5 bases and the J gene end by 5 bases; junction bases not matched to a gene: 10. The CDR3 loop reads CASSLPDRGTHEQYF. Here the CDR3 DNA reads TGTGCCAGCAGCCTCCCGGACAGGGGTACCCACGAGCAGTACTTC.